This is a list of T cell receptor beta chains from one sample in a study of T-cell reconstitution after alpha-beta-depleted transplantation in children. TCRdb analysed the PCR reads with MiXCR anew, one entry per CDR3 protein. The data show about 610,000 distinct CDR3 sequences, roughly 10% seen once. This material consisted of PBMCs from the stem cell graft donor, taken from the stem cell graft. The receptor set was obtained from a human donor who donated a stem cell graft to a child with acute myeloid leukemia. The CDR3 runs from the conserved cysteine through the conserved F or W. The D gene is left open where the match is weak. Clone sizes are given selectively: once, few, many, or a class where the clone is expanded.

TRBD1	TRBJ1-1	few	TRBV9	CASSVAQGAEAFF	TGTGCCAGCAGCGTAGCACAGGGGGCTGAAGCTTTCTTT
TRBD1	TRBJ1-1	.	TRBV30	CAYLQGTEAFF	TGTGCCTATTTACAGGGGACTGAAGCTTTCTTT
.	TRBJ2-2	few	TRBV11-2	CASSPTGLLFF	TGTGCCAGCAGCCCAACAGGGTTACTGTTTTTT
TRBD2	TRBJ2-3	few	TRBV29-1	CSAGGLAGNSADTQYF	TGCAGCGCAGGAGGGCTAGCGGGTAATAGTGCAGATACGCAGTATTTT
TRBD1	TRBJ2-7	many	TRBV10-3	CAISNGQGYEQYF	TGTGCCATCAGTAATGGACAGGGCTACGAGCAGTACTTC
.	TRBJ1-1	.	TRBV28	CASSDRTLNLGAFF	TGTGCCAGCAGTGACAGGACCTTAAACCTGGGAGCTTTCTTT
TRBD2	TRBJ2-2	few	TRBV5-1	CASSSRTSGRSANTGELFF	TGCGCCAGCAGCTCCCGGACTAGCGGGCGATCTGCGAACACCGGGGAGCTGTTTTTT
TRBD1	TRBJ1-1	.	TRBV7-9	CASSLDGTANTEAFF	TGTGCCAGCAGCTTAGATGGGACAGCCAACACTGAAGCTTTCTTT
.	TRBJ2-1	few	TRBV6-1	CAGGSGAPLYNEQFF	TGTGCCGGAGGTTCTGGAGCGCCCCTTTACAATGAGCAGTTCTTC
.	TRBJ2-5	few	TRBV3-1	CASSPRGGRWETQYF	TGTGCCAGCAGCCCCCGGGGTGGCCGGTGGGAGACCCAGTACTTC
.	TRBJ1-1	.	TRBV19	CASRGGSGRTEAFF	TGTGCCAGTAGGGGGGGATCAGGGAGGACTGAAGCTTTCTTT
TRBD1	TRBJ1-2	.	TRBV12-3/TRBV12-4	CASSRDRVGNYGYTF	TGTGCCAGCAGCCGGGACAGGGTGGGGAACTATGGCTACACCTTC
.	TRBJ2-7	.	TRBV23-1	CANVDRPHYEQYF	TGCGCCAACGTAGACAGACCTCACTACGAGCAGTACTTC
.	TRBJ2-7	few	TRBV27	CASSFRGGEQYF	TGTGCCAGCAGTTTTAGAGGGGGGGAGCAGTACTTC
.	TRBJ1-1	.	TRBV5-5	CASSPKTGQNTEAFF	TGTGCCAGCAGCCCGAAGACAGGTCAGAACACTGAAGCTTTCTTT
TRBD2	TRBJ2-3	.	TRBV20-1	CSARGLAGGSRTDTQYF	TGCAGTGCTAGAGGGTTAGCGGGAGGGAGTAGAACAGATACGCAGTATTTT
.	TRBJ1-1	.	TRBV18	CASSPPGITEAFF	TGTGCCAGCTCACCACCAGGGATCACTGAAGCTTTCTTT
TRBD1	TRBJ2-1	.	TRBV29-1	CSAGTGIYNEQFF	TGCAGCGCTGGGACAGGGATCTACAATGAGCAGTTCTTC
.	TRBJ1-2	.	TRBV24-1	CATSSDVYGYTF	TGTGCCACCAGTTCTGACGTCTATGGCTACACCTTC
.	TRBJ2-5	.	TRBV10-3	CAIGELDQETQYF	TGTGCCATCGGGGAACTAGACCAAGAGACCCAGTACTTC
TRBD1	TRBJ2-7	.	TRBV7-2	CASSLSQGASEQYF	TGTGCCAGCAGCTTATCTCAGGGGGCATCCGAGCAGTACTTC
.	TRBJ1-3	few	TRBV7-2	CASSPPGLGDRNTIYF	TGTGCCAGCAGCCCCCCCGGTCTAGGTGATCGGAACACCATATATTTT
TRBD1	TRBJ2-5	.	TRBV7-3	CASSSPGTAQETQYF	TGTGCCAGCAGCTCTCCCGGGACAGCCCAAGAGACCCAGTACTTC
.	TRBJ2-7	.	TRBV7-9	CASSPLLEGSGYEQYF	TGTGCCAGCAGCCCTCTACTGGAGGGTAGCGGCTACGAGCAGTACTTC
.	TRBJ2-2	many	TRBV27	CASSPLLGELFF	TGTGCCAGCAGTCCCCTCCTCGGGGAGCTGTTTTTT
TRBD1	TRBJ1-5	.	TRBV20-1	CSAPPGQGSQPQHF	TGCAGTGCACCTCCCGGACAGGGAAGTCAGCCCCAGCATTTT
TRBD2	TRBJ2-5	many	TRBV5-1	CASSLGREGQETQYF	TGCGCCAGCAGCTTGGGACGGGAGGGCCAGGAGACCCAGTACTTC
.	TRBJ2-3	.	TRBV5-1	CASSLVPPGSSTDTQYF	TGCGCCAGCAGCTTGGTCCCTCCGGGGTCGAGCACAGATACGCAGTATTTT
.	TRBJ2-2	.	TRBV4-3	CASSQDLRGTGELFF	TGCGCCAGCAGCCAAGATCTGAGAGGGACCGGGGAGCTGTTTTTT
TRBD2	TRBJ2-2	few	TRBV7-8	CASPPERELIGELFF	TGTGCCAGTCCCCCTGAGCGGGAGCTGATCGGGGAGCTGTTTTTT
TRBD1	TRBJ1-2	.	TRBV9	CASSVAGRDRGHGYTF	TGTGCCAGCAGCGTAGCAGGCCGGGACAGGGGGCATGGCTACACCTTC
.	TRBJ2-7	many	TRBV20-1	CSARDPSVGRPYF	TGCAGTGCTAGAGACCCATCCGTCGGCAGACCGTACTTC
TRBD1	TRBJ2-2	few	TRBV24-1	CAAQGQGNTGELFF	TGTGCCGCCCAGGGACAGGGGAACACCGGGGAGCTGTTTTTT
TRBD2	TRBJ2-1	.	TRBV20-1	CSARVFLAGGGYNEQFF	TGCAGTGCTAGAGTTTTCCTAGCGGGAGGGGGATACAATGAGCAGTTCTTC
.	TRBJ1-1	.	TRBV7-6	CASSLAKATEAFF	TGTGCCAGCAGCTTAGCAAAGGCAACTGAAGCTTTCTTT
.	TRBJ1-1	few	TRBV5-6	CASILGEGIGTEAFF	TGTGCCAGCATATTGGGAGAGGGAATAGGCACTGAAGCTTTCTTT
TRBD2	TRBJ2-3	.	TRBV11-2	CASRPGGDGIGRADTQYF	TGTGCCAGCAGACCGGGGGGAGACGGGATAGGACGGGCGGATACGCAGTATTTT
.	TRBJ2-5	few	TRBV20-1	CSASRKETQYF	TGCAGTGCTAGCCGAAAAGAGACCCAGTACTTC
.	TRBJ1-6	few	TRBV9	CASSVESTVNSPLHF	TGTGCCAGCAGCGTAGAGTCCACCGTTAATTCACCCCTCCACTTT
TRBD2	TRBJ2-2	many	TRBV20-1	CSASPWTSGSTGELFF	TGCAGTGCTTCCCCCTGGACTAGCGGGAGTACCGGGGAGCTGTTTTTT
TRBD1	TRBJ1-1	many	TRBV5-1	CASSPPGQDTEAFF	TGCGCCAGCAGCCCACCGGGACAGGACACTGAAGCTTTCTTT
.	TRBJ1-1	.	TRBV29-1	CSVDFGDVNTEAFF	TGCAGCGTTGATTTCGGGGACGTGAACACTGAAGCTTTCTTT
.	TRBJ1-5	few	TRBV7-8	CASSPVSNQPQHF	TGTGCCAGCAGCCCCGTTAGCAATCAGCCCCAGCATTTT
.	TRBJ2-2	few	TRBV27	CASSSFGGKNTGELFF	TGTGCCAGCAGTTCGTTTGGCGGGAAGAACACCGGGGAGCTGTTTTTT
.	TRBJ1-5	few	TRBV6-5	CASSYSAGAGRQPQHF	TGTGCCAGCAGTTACTCGGCGGGGGCCGGTCGTCAGCCCCAGCATTTT
.	TRBJ1-5	.	TRBV6-5	CVSIREARRNQPQHF	TGTGTCAGCATTAGGGAGGCCAGGCGCAATCAGCCCCAGCATTTT
TRBD2	TRBJ2-3	few	TRBV5-1	CASSSGLAGGPTDTQYF	TGCGCCAGCAGCTCCGGACTAGCGGGAGGGCCGACAGATACGCAGTATTTT
TRBD2	TRBJ2-5	many	TRBV12-3/TRBV12-4	CASSPGTSGGPETQYF	TGTGCCAGCAGTCCCGGGACTAGCGGGGGACCCGAGACCCAGTACTTC
TRBD2	TRBJ2-3	.	TRBV28	CASSFSGRARTDTQYF	TGTGCCAGCAGTTTTAGTGGGAGGGCGAGGACAGATACGCAGTATTTT
.	TRBJ2-7	.	TRBV5-1	CASSGGMDGRGTYEQYF	TGCGCCAGCAGCGGCGGAATGGACGGACGAGGGACCTACGAGCAGTACTTC
.	TRBJ2-2	few	TRBV6-5	CASSYSMLGQYTGELFF	TGTGCCAGCAGTTACTCGATGTTAGGACAGTACACCGGGGAGCTGTTTTTT
.	TRBJ2-2	few	TRBV7-2	CASSFFESNTGELFF	TGTGCCAGCAGCTTTTTCGAGTCAAACACCGGGGAGCTGTTTTTT
TRBD2	TRBJ2-1	few	TRBV7-2	CASSLTRTRRGMEQFF	TGTGCCAGCAGCCTTACCCGGACTAGACGAGGTATGGAGCAGTTCTTC
TRBD1	TRBJ2-7	.	TRBV7-2	CASSSNRGSYEQYF	TGTGCCAGCAGCTCAAACAGGGGTTCCTACGAGCAGTACTTC
.	TRBJ1-4	.	TRBV5-1	CASHKSGQGDEKLFF	TGCGCCAGCCACAAATCAGGGCAGGGAGACGAAAAACTGTTTTTT
.	TRBJ1-1	.	TRBV4-3	CASSLTAGIGTEAFF	TGCGCCAGCAGCCTCACAGCCGGGATCGGCACTGAAGCTTTCTTT
TRBD2	TRBJ2-1	.	TRBV4-3	CASSHRLAGGSYNEQFF	TGCGCCAGCAGCCATAGACTAGCGGGGGGCTCCTACAATGAGCAGTTCTTC
.	TRBJ2-2	.	TRBV27	CASSPPWQANTGELFF	TGTGCCAGCAGTCCTCCCTGGCAGGCGAACACCGGGGAGCTGTTTTTT
TRBD2	TRBJ2-7	many	TRBV7-2	CASSFGDYISYEQYF	TGTGCCAGCAGTTTTGGGGACTACATCTCCTACGAGCAGTACTTC
.	TRBJ2-5	.	TRBV7-2	CASSALGLSYQETQYF	TGTGCCAGCAGCGCCTTGGGACTTTCATACCAAGAGACCCAGTACTTC